The next 7 T cell receptor beta chains were all read from a single sample in a study of control samples from healthy donors and cancer patients (dated by TCRdb to between 2020 and 2021). Library generation was performed with the immunoSEQ multiplex PCR assay. TCRdb retrieved this table from immuneACCESS and kept in-frame rearrangements only. Not all clones are present; in checked studies, unresolved V genes account for under half, and no reason is known for the remainder. A total of around 130,000 clones appear in this sample, 75% to 95% of them only once. The ten largest clones capture 2.5% of the sample. What was sequenced was blood. All receptors derive from a man aged 18-30 years in good health.

This rearrangement joins TRBV3-1 (or the pseudogene TRBV3-2) to TRBJ2-1; TRBD1 is a possible D gene (6 bases). CDR3 size: 16 residues. V lost 2 bases to trimming and J lost 5 bases, with 16 bases between them. Germline CDR1 LGHDT, CDR2 YNNKEL (reference sequence). This CDR3 is CASSQRGQRRNNEQFF. CDR3 nucleotides: TGTGCCAGCAGCCAACGCGGACAGAGACGGAACAATGAGCAGTTCTTC.

The genes are TRBV10-3 and TRBJ1-2, with unresolved D. The CDR3 totals 15 residues. The germline V gene has CDR1 ENHRY and CDR2 SYGVKD. Trimming took 3 bases from V and 1 from J, leaving 12 bases between them. This chain's CDR3 is CAISESASLNYGYTF. The CDR3 nucleotides are TGTGCCATCAGTGAATCGGCGTCACTTAACTATGGCTACACCTTC.

Only a few counts were recorded for this clone. The chain employs TRBV9 and TRBJ2-2; a possible D gene is TRBD1 (6 bases). The CDR3 covers 16 residues. The V gene lost 1 base and the J gene lost 3 bases, with 13 bases spanning the gap. The germline gives CDR1 SGDLS, CDR2 YYNGEE. The CDR3 is CASSVQPGVDTGELFF. CDR3 bases: TGTGCCAGCAGCGTACAACCAGGGGTAGACACCGGGGAGCTGTTTTTT.

In DNA form, the CDR3 reads TGTGCCACCAGCAGCTTGCAGGGCTACGAGCAGTACTTC. Translated: CATSSLQGYEQYF. This rearrangement joins TRBV15 to TRBJ2-7, with a possible D match to TRBD1 (5 bases). The CDR3 runs 13 residues. Germline CDR1 reads LNHNV; CDR2 reads YYDKDF (reference sequence). Trimming removed 3 bases at V and 3 bases at J, with 9 bases between. Looking up the rest from reference TRBV15 and TRBJ2-7 gives the full variable domain: DAMVIQNPRYQVTQFGKPVTLSCSQTLNHNVMYWYQQKSSQAPKLLFHYYDKDFNNEADTPDNFQSRRPNTSFCFLDIRSPGLGDTAMYLCATSSLQGYEQYFGPGTRLTVT.

This CDR3 reads CASSAGMNTEAFF. The CDR3 DNA reads as TGCGCCAGCAGTGCGGGTATGAACACTGAAGCTTTCTTT. This chain joins TRBV10-2 and TRBJ1-1; no clear D gene. Germline assignment: CDR1 WSHSY and CDR2 SAAADI. V was clipped by 4 bases and J by 0 bases, with 6 bases between them. The CDR3 is 13 amino acids.

The V call is TRBV9, the J call TRBJ2-5, with D perhaps TRBD1 (7 bases). The V end lost 4 bases, the J end lost 5 bases, and 21 bases lay between the germline ends. Germline CDR1 SGDLS, CDR2 YYNGEE. CDR3 length: 16 amino acids. DNA for the CDR3: TGTGCCAGCAGCCTCGGAGGAGGGGGCAAGTTTGAGACCCAGTACTTC. Translated, it gives CASSLGGGGKFETQYF.

The chain has TRBV15 and TRBJ2-1; D unclear. Between the trimmed V and J ends, which lost 0 bases and 0 bases, there was a span of 15 bases. There are 18 residues in the CDR3. The V gene's germline CDR1 is LNHNV and CDR2 YYDKDF (reference sequence). DNA for the CDR3: TGTGCCACCAGCAGAGATCCGGGCGGCTGGAGCTCCTACAATGAGCAGTTCTTC. Its protein is CATSRDPGGWSSYNEQFF.